A single sample is the source of the 5 T cell receptor beta chains below, sequenced in a study of T cells in women clearing cervical HPV infection. Measured with immunoSEQ multiplex PCR; TCRdb has only the in-frame clones, and not every one. This sample's table reports around 19,000 clones. Sequencing was done on a sample of blood buffy coat. These receptors were taken from a woman aged 18 to 75 with a cervical HPV16 infection that either progressed to CIN3+ or cleared (not recorded which).

Comments on this clone: With the read ending 3 residues before the CDR3 end, the germline J gene is used to fill in that end. The chain joins TRBV6-2 or TRBV6-3 to TRBJ1-4; tentatively, D is TRBD1 (5 bases). Germline-derived CDR1 and CDR2 are MNHEY and SVGEGT. This CDR3 region has 11 residues. The CDR3 protein is CASNSGGPLFF. CDR3 DNA (partial): TGTGCCAGCAATTCCGGGGGACCA.

This clone shows up as medium-sized by frequency. The DNA ends 3 residues before the CDR3 does, and the rest of the CDR3 is filled in from the germline J gene. The genes are TRBV18 and TRBJ2-5; D ambiguous. The CDR3 is made up of 15 amino acids. V lost 3 bases to trimming and J lost 2 bases, with 13 bases between them. From germline, CDR1 is KGHSH and CDR2 LQKENI. CDR3 bases read: TGTGCCAGCTCACCCCTTATGTCCGGTCAAGAGACC. Protein product: CASSPLMSGQET. From start to end, the CDR3 is CASSPLMSGQETQYF.

Comment on this clone: The CDR3 extends 3 residues past the end of the read, so its final part is completed from the germline J gene. The V gene is TRBV19, the J gene TRBJ1-1; D call uncertain. The CDR3 contains 17 residues. Germline lookup yields CDR1 LNHDA and CDR2 SQIVND (reference sequence). This CDR3 reads CASSIFASGSGRKTAFF. The CDR3 bases that were read are TGTGCCAGTAGTATATTTGCTTCGGGTAGCGGGAGGAAGACC.

Concerning this clone: The read gets to within 3 residues of the CDR3 end, and the germline J gene fills in the rest. The rearrangement links TRBV7-7 to TRBJ1-5, with TRBD1 matching over 10 bases. The CDR3 has 14 residues. Germline lookup yields CDR1 SSHAT and CDR2 FNYEAQ (reference sequence). J gave up 9 bases and V 1 base, and 3 bases lay outside the gene matches. CDR3 bases read: TGTGCCAGCAGCTTAGGGACAGGGGGTGCGCCC. This translates into CASSLGTGGAP. The full-length CDR3 reads as CASSLGTGGAPQHF.

On this clone: The CDR3 is cut off 3 residues early in the read; its end comes from the germline J gene. V is TRBV7-2 and J is TRBJ1-2, with 7 bases fitting TRBD1. CDR1 and CDR2 from the germline V gene are SGHTA and FQGNSA. The CDR3 spans 14 residues. CDR3 bases read: TGTGCCAGCAGCTTAGGACAGGGCACAGATACC. It specifies CASSLGQGTDT. The entire CDR3 is CASSLGQGTDTYTF. Full variable domain (outside the CDR3, taken from reference TRBV7-2 and TRBJ1-2): GAGVSQSPSNKVTEKGKDVELRCDPISGHTALYWYRQSLGQGLEFLIYFQGNSAPDKSGLPSDRFSAERTGGSVSTLTIQRTQQEDSAVYLCASSLGQGTDTYTFGSGTRLTVV.